A selection of T cell receptor beta chains follows, all from one sample in a study of shared clonotypes between healthy human individuals. Here immunoSEQ multiplex PCR was the method, and the copy in TCRdb shows in-frame clones only, minus some. The profile shows 500,000 to 550,000 clones, approximately 95% of them singletons. Source material: naive CD4+ T cells sorted from blood. Receptors were obtained from a woman in her twenties or thirties in good health. Each CDR3 is given with its conserved first and last residue. Each record gives: D gene, V gene, clone size, J gene, CDR3 DNA, CDR3 protein. The D gene is left open where the match is weak. The size of a clone is reported for some rows only, either as once, few or many, or as a class for expanded clones.

NA	TRBV15	NA	TRBJ1-4	TGTGCCACCAGCAGAGATAACGGGAATGAAAAACTGTTTTTT	CATSRDNGNEKLFF
NA	TRBV25-1	once	TRBJ2-5	TGTGCCAGCAGTGAGGCGTGGGGCCAGGAGACCCAGTACTTC	CASSEAWGQETQYF
TRBD2	TRBV4-1	NA	TRBJ2-1	TGCGCCAGCAGCCAAAATAGCGGGAAAGGGTCCTACAATGAGCAGTTCTTC	CASSQNSGKGSYNEQFF
NA	TRBV5-4	NA	TRBJ2-3	TGTGCCAGCAGCAGTAGCGGTACAGATACGCAGTATTTT	CASSSSGTDTQYF
TRBD2	TRBV5-1	NA	TRBJ2-5	TGCGCCAGCAGCCAGGGACTAGCGGGAGGACGAGAGACCCAGTACTTC	CASSQGLAGGRETQYF
TRBD2	TRBV6-6	once	TRBJ2-1	TGTGCCAGCAAAAAGACTAGCAGCTACAATGAGCAGTTCTTC	CASKKTSSYNEQFF
TRBD1	TRBV30	NA	TRBJ2-7	TGTGCCTGGAGTACCGGGACAGGGATCAACGAGCAGTACTTC	CAWSTGTGINEQYF
TRBD2	TRBV28	NA	TRBJ2-7	TGTGCCAGCAGTTTAATCCCCGGACTAGCAGAAGGGGAGCAGTACTTC	CASSLIPGLAEGEQYF
NA	TRBV2	few	TRBJ2-7	TGTGCCAGCAGGCCACAGGATCGCTACGAGCAGTACTTC	CASRPQDRYEQYF
NA	TRBV28	NA	TRBJ1-2	TGTGCCAGCACCCAAACAGGATTCTATGGCTACACCTTC	CASTQTGFYGYTF
NA	TRBV2	NA	TRBJ1-5	TGTGCCAGCAGTGGGTCTCCCCAGCCCCAGCATTTT	CASSGSPQPQHF
TRBD2	TRBV11-2	NA	TRBJ2-1	TGTGCCAGCTCATACGGGAGGAACAATGAGCAGTTCTTC	CASSYGRNNEQFF
NA	TRBV27	NA	TRBJ2-5	TGTGCCAGCAGTTCAGACTACCAAGAGACCCAGTACTTC	CASSSDYQETQYF
NA	TRBV15	NA	TRBJ1-5	TGTGCCACCAGCAGAGATGACGGGGACAACAATCAGCCCCAGCATTTT	CATSRDDGDNNQPQHF
NA	TRBV11-1	NA	TRBJ2-5	TGTGCCAGCAGCGCATACAGGGGAAGCGGGGAGACCCAGTACTTC	CASSAYRGSGETQYF
NA	TRBV19	NA	TRBJ2-7	TGTGCCAGTAGTAACACAGGGTCCTACGAGCAGTACTTC	CASSNTGSYEQYF
NA	TRBV5-8	NA	TRBJ2-7	TGTGCCAGCAGTTCACGGATACAAAACTCCTACGAGCAGTACTTC	CASSSRIQNSYEQYF
NA	TRBV5-4	NA	TRBJ1-4	TGTGCCAGCAGCTCGGGCGGCGGGGGGGAAAAACTGTTTTTT	CASSSGGGGEKLFF
NA	TRBV6-1	once	TRBJ2-2	TGTGCCAGCAGTGAAATAGGGGAGCTGTTTTTT	CASSEIGELFF
NA	TRBV5-4	NA	TRBJ2-1	TGTGCCAGCAGCCTGCCCGATCAAATCGCCAATGAGCAGTTCTTC	CASSLPDQIANEQFF
NA	TRBV6-1	NA	TRBJ2-7	TGTGCCAGCAGGGGGATGTGGAACCCCTACGAGCAGTACTTC	CASRGMWNPYEQYF
NA	TRBV19	NA	TRBJ1-2	TGTGCCAGTAGACAGCGGGACGGCTATCGGGGCTACACCTTC	CASRQRDGYRGYTF
NA	TRBV28	NA	TRBJ1-1	TGTGCCAGCAGCCCCGGGTATCGGGGGAAGGACACTGAAGCTTTCTTT	CASSPGYRGKDTEAFF
NA	TRBV7-9	NA	TRBJ1-1	TGTGCCAGCAGCTTAGGAGGGACCAACACTGAAGCTTTCTTT	CASSLGGTNTEAFF
NA	TRBV5-1	NA	TRBJ1-4	TGCGCCAGCAGCTTTCGGTCCGGGGAAAAACTGTTTTTT	CASSFRSGEKLFF
NA	TRBV6-1	NA	TRBJ2-4	TGTGCCAGCAGTGGGGAGGGGGCTGGTCACATTCAGTACTTC	CASSGEGAGHIQYF
TRBD1	TRBV28	NA	TRBJ2-7	TGTGCCAGCCGCCCCCAGGGGGCGGGCTACGAGCAGTACTTC	CASRPQGAGYEQYF
NA	TRBV28	NA	TRBJ2-1	TGTGCCAGCACCATGGACTTTAAGCAGTTCTTC	CASTMDFKQFF
NA	TRBV2	NA	TRBJ2-1	TGTGCCAGCAGTACCGGGACCGGCTACAATGAGCAGTTCTTC	CASSTGTGYNEQFF
TRBD2	TRBV6-6	NA	TRBJ2-1	TGTGCCAGCAGTTCTAGCGGGAGGCTCGGTAATGAGCAGTTCTTC	CASSSSGRLGNEQFF
NA	TRBV19	NA	TRBJ1-3	TGTGCCAGTAGTATCGCGGACACCATATATTTT	CASSIADTIYF
NA	TRBV18	NA	TRBJ1-4	TGTGCCAGCTCACCAATCCAGGGTCGTGATGAAAAACTGTTTTTT	CASSPIQGRDEKLFF
TRBD1	TRBV7-8	NA	TRBJ1-2	TGTGCCAGCAGCCCCCGGGACAGTGACTATGGCTACACCTTC	CASSPRDSDYGYTF
NA	TRBV29-1	NA	TRBJ2-3	TGCAGCGCATCGGGGGATACGCAGTATTTT	CSASGDTQYF
TRBD1	TRBV29-1	NA	TRBJ2-7	TGCAGCGTCGAATACAGGGGGCGGCGATACGAGCAGTACTTC	CSVEYRGRRYEQYF
NA	TRBV27	NA	TRBJ2-1	TGTGCCAGCAGTACCCGGAGACTAGTCGGGGAGCAGTTCTTC	CASSTRRLVGEQFF
TRBD2	TRBV13	NA	TRBJ2-5	TGTGCCAGCAGCTTAGGCCTAGACCCGGGACTAGCGGGAGGAAGAGAGACCCAGTACTTC	CASSLGLDPGLAGGRETQYF
NA	TRBV18	NA	TRBJ1-1	TGTGCCAGCTCACCGGCGGAAGGCAACACTGAAGCTTTCTTT	CASSPAEGNTEAFF
NA	TRBV28	NA	TRBJ2-1	TGTGCCAGCAGTCCGACCTACAATGAGCAGTTCTTC	CASSPTYNEQFF
TRBD2	TRBV7-8	NA	TRBJ2-7	TGTGCCAGCAGCCGGCCTAGCGGAAGCTCCTACGAGCAGTACTTC	CASSRPSGSSYEQYF
NA	TRBV5-4	NA	TRBJ2-3	TGTGCCAGCTCACAATGGGGGGAGTTCACAGATACGCAGTATTTT	CASSQWGEFTDTQYF
TRBD2	TRBV5-1	NA	TRBJ2-3	TGCGCCAGCAGCCCGGGACTAGCGGGAGGGCCGGATACGCAGTATTTT	CASSPGLAGGPDTQYF
TRBD1	TRBV18	NA	TRBJ1-1	TGTGCCAGCTCGTACCGGGACAGGGTAAACACTGAAGCTTTCTTT	CASSYRDRVNTEAFF
NA	TRBV27	NA	TRBJ2-7	TGTGCCAGCAGTACTGAGGGCAGCACCTTCCATCTGGGGGAGCAGTACTTC	CASSTEGSTFHLGEQYF
TRBD1	TRBV4-1	NA	TRBJ2-7	TGCGCCAGCAGCGACAGGGTTTCGGGCACCTACGAGCAGTACTTC	CASSDRVSGTYEQYF
NA	TRBV28	NA	TRBJ1-1	TGTGCCAGCAGTTTGACAGTCGGCACTGAAGCTTTCTTT	CASSLTVGTEAFF
NA	TRBV13	NA	TRBJ1-5	TGTGCCAGCAGCGCAGGGTTTCAGCCCCAGCATTTT	CASSAGFQPQHF
TRBD1	TRBV6-6	NA	TRBJ1-1	TGTGCCAGCAGTTACCCGACAGGGATCGGGAACACTGAAGCTTTCTTT	CASSYPTGIGNTEAFF
NA	TRBV2	NA	TRBJ1-5	TGTGCCAGCAGTGAACTGGAGAATCAGCCCCAGCATTTT	CASSELENQPQHF
NA	TRBV6-5	NA	TRBJ1-1	TGTGCCAGCAGTGGTGCCGGGACGGCGAACACTGAAGCTTTCTTT	CASSGAGTANTEAFF
TRBD1	TRBV28	NA	TRBJ1-1	TGTGCCAGCAGTTCCGCGCAGGGGGGTTTTTCTGAAGCTTTCTTT	CASSSAQGGFSEAFF
TRBD2	TRBV27	NA	TRBJ2-7	TGTGCCAGCACTCAGCTAGCGGGACTGGATTACGAGCAGTACTTC	CASTQLAGLDYEQYF
TRBD1	TRBV5-4	NA	TRBJ1-2	TGTGCCAGCAGGTTTTCAGGGGGCGTCTATGGCTACACCTTC	CASRFSGGVYGYTF